This T cell receptor beta chain was captured in a study of T cell responses to AZD1222 COVID-19 vaccine. This clone was detected a few times. Its antigen remains unknown. Study-wide points: Donors were mostly white British, more females; clonal diversity possibly underestimated.

Profiled with immunoSEQ multiplex PCR; TCRdb holds only in-frame clones, not every one. The sample records over 85,000 clones, about 85% being singletons. Trimming left V 1 base short and J 8 bases short, with 11 bases between. The CDR3 contains 14 residues. The germline V gene encodes CDR1 KGHDR and CDR2 SFDVKD. The rearrangement uses TRBV24-1 and TRBJ2-1, with a tentative D call TRBD2 (5 bases). This receptor was taken from an adult in good health. Sequences were derived from peripheral blood, sampled on day 0 of AZD1222 vaccination. CDR3 nucleotides: TGTGCCACCAGTGATTTAGGTCCCGGGGATGAGCAGTTCTTC. It yields the protein CATSDLGPGDEQFF.